This TCR beta chain is from a study of shared clonotypes between healthy human individuals. TCRdb's table, derived via immunoSEQ multiplex PCR, lists solely in-frame clones and lacks some. The table records about 500,000 clones, 70% to 80% of them present only once. About this clone itself: Germline and junction disagree at one end, which may indicate a read error. The same CDR3 also results from other DNA sequences found in this sample.

This receptor was identified in a woman between 40 and 50 years old in good health. Some clones in this sample may be carry-over from other donors' samples. Source material: PBMCs.

CDR3 loop: CASSYRWTEAFF. The CDR3 nucleotides are TGTGCCAGCAGTTATAGGTGGACTGAAGCCTTCTTT. The genes are TRBV6-1 and TRBJ1-1; no definite D call. CDR1 is MNHNS, CDR2 SASEGT, per germline. The CDR3 extends over 12 amino acids.